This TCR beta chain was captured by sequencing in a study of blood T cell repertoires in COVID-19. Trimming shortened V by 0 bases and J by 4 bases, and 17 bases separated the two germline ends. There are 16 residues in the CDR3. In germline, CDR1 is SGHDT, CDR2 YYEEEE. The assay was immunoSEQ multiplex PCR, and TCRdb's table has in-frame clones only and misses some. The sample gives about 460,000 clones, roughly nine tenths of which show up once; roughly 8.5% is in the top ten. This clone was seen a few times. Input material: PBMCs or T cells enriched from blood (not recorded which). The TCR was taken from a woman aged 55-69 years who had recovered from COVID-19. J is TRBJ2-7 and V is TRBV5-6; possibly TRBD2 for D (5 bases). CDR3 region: CASSLAGPVEGYEQYF. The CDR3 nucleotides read TGTGCCAGCAGCTTGGCAGGACCCGTCGAGGGTTACGAGCAGTACTTC.